The 30 T cell receptor beta chains given below trace back to one sample, sequenced in a study of control samples from healthy donors and cancer patients. Sequenced by immunoSEQ multiplex PCR; TCRdb stores in-frame clones only, minus some. Found here are tens of thousands of clones, 84% of them singletons; the top ten hold under 40%. The sample consisted of PBMCs. The receptors originated from a man in his sixties or seventies with lung cancer.

This clone has only a few counts. The chain carries TRBV5-5 and TRBJ2-2; possibly TRBD2 for D (6 bases). The germline V gene has CDR1 SGHKS and CDR2 YYEKEE (reference sequence). CDR3 length: 14 residues. Deletions cut 4 bases from V and 7 bases from J, with 14 bases between. The CDR3 DNA sequence: TGTGCCAGCAGCGCCGGGAGTCGCGGCGGGGAGCTGTTTTTT. It is translated as CASSAGSRGGELFF.

This chain uses TRBV3-1 (or the pseudogene TRBV3-2) with TRBJ2-7; 11 nucleotides match TRBD2. Trimming cost V 5 bases and J 1 base; bases outside gene matches: 13. Per germline, CDR1 LGHDT and CDR2 YNNKEL (reference sequence). This CDR3 has 18 residues. This chain's CDR3 is CASSEEGSGGAKSYEQYF. The DNA for the CDR3 is TGTGCCAGCAGCGAGGAGGGTAGCGGGGGGGCGAAGTCCTACGAGCAGTACTTC.

The chain links TRBV11-2 to TRBJ1-2; no clear D gene. The CDR3 loop spans 14 amino acids. Looked up from germline, CDR1 is SGHAT and CDR2 is FQNNGV. Trimming stripped 1 base from V and 7 bases from J, with 13 bases between. Written as DNA, the CDR3 is TGTGCCAGCAGCTTAGTGGGCGGAATGCCTGGCTACACCTTC. Its protein product is CASSLVGGMPGYTF.

The chain joins TRBV27 to TRBJ2-3; D not certain. Germline V lookup: CDR1 MNHEY, CDR2 SMNVEV (reference sequence). This CDR3 spans 15 amino acids. The V gene lost 3 bases and the J gene lost 4 bases, with 14 bases spanning the gap. This CDR3 is CASSFLKAQADTQYF. The DNA for the CDR3 is TGTGCCAGCAGTTTTCTCAAGGCCCAAGCAGATACGCAGTATTTT.

This chain joins TRBV7-6 and TRBJ2-1; no clear D gene. Looked up from germline, CDR1 is SGHVS and CDR2 is FNYEAQ. This CDR3 has 16 residues. The V end lost 0 bases, the J end lost 4 bases, and 13 bases lay between the germline ends. CDR3 coding DNA: TGTGCCAGCAGCTTAGCGGGCGATCCCTCTTACAATGAGCAGTTCTTC. Encoded protein: CASSLAGDPSYNEQFF.

The rearrangement links TRBV11-2 to TRBJ2-1, with 8 bases aligning to TRBD1. Per the germline V gene, CDR1 is SGHAT and CDR2 is FQNNGV. This CDR3 is built from 15 residues. V lost 4 bases and J lost 1; bases outside the gene matches: 3. The CDR3 loop is CASSSGQGSYNEQFF. Here the CDR3 DNA reads TGTGCCAGCAGCTCCGGACAGGGATCCTACAATGAGCAGTTCTTC.

The J gene is TRBJ1-4, the V gene TRBV18, with D possibly TRBD1 on 6 matching bases. The CDR3 sequence is 12 residues long. Trimming left V 3 bases short and J 8 bases short, with 7 bases between. Germline values: CDR1 KGHSH, CDR2 LQKENI. CDR3 loop: CASSPGTEKLFF. Here the CDR3 DNA reads TGTGCCAGCTCACCCGGGACAGAAAAACTGTTTTTT.

The chain recombines TRBV4-1 with TRBJ1-5, with D maybe TRBD1 (5 bases). Trimming took 2 bases from V and 7 from J, leaving 18 bases between them. The CDR3 is made up of 16 amino acids. The germline gives CDR1 MGHRA, CDR2 YSYEKL. CDR3 DNA sequence: TGCGCCAGCAGCCAAAAAGGGACGGGGGAGAGGCAGCCCCAGCATTTT. This translates into CASSQKGTGERQPQHF.

This sequence joins TRBV5-6 and TRBJ2-7, with 9 nucleotides matching TRBD1. Trimming cost V 4 bases and J 4 bases; bases outside gene matches: 6. This CDR3 is 14 amino acids long. Germline CDR1 SGHDT, CDR2 YYEEEE. As DNA, the CDR3 is TGTGCCAGCAGCCCAGTCGGACAGGGGTACGAGCAGTACTTC. Encoded protein: CASSPVGQGYEQYF. The full variable domain, with the rest looked up from reference TRBV5-6 and TRBJ2-7, is DAGVTQSPTHLIKTRGQQVTLRCSPKSGHDTVSWYQQALGQGPQFIFQYYEEEERQRGNFPDRFSGHQFPNYSSELNVNALLLGDSALYLCASSPVGQGYEQYFGPGTRLTVT.

The rearrangement links TRBV6-2 or TRBV6-3 to TRBJ2-7; D is possibly TRBD1 or TRBD2 (6 bases each). Per the germline V gene, CDR1 is MNHEY and CDR2 is SVGEGT. The CDR3 is 14 residues long. V lost 6 bases and J lost 1, with 13 bases in between. As DNA, the CDR3 is TGTGCCAGCAGCCGCTGGGGGGCATCCTACGAGCAGTACTTC. This codes for CASSRWGASYEQYF.

V gene TRBV3-1 (or the pseudogene TRBV3-2) combines with J gene TRBJ1-5; D gene uncertain. The CDR3 runs 15 residues. Germline CDR1 and CDR2: LGHDT and YNNKEL (reference sequence). V lost 1 base and J lost 6, with 13 bases in between. This CDR3 is CASSQGTGVVQPQHF. The CDR3 bases are TGTGCCAGCAGCCAAGGTACTGGGGTGGTTCAGCCCCAGCATTTT.

The chain is built from TRBV7-9 and TRBJ1-2; 8 bases align to TRBD1. Trimming at V came to 4 bases and at J to 7 bases, leaving 11 bases not matched to a gene. The CDR3 length is 15 residues. The germline CDR1 and CDR2 sequences are SEHNR and FQNEAQ (reference sequence). CDR3 sequence: CASSSGTGRQRGYTF. The CDR3 nucleotides are TGTGCCAGCAGCTCCGGGACAGGACGCCAGCGTGGCTACACCTTC.

The rearrangement links TRBV5-1 to TRBJ2-2, with D possibly being TRBD2 (6 bases). Trimming removed 6 bases at V and 5 bases at J, with 17 bases between. The CDR3 runs to 15 residues. Germline V lookup: CDR1 SGHRS, CDR2 YFSETQ. The CDR3 protein is CASKWGVSGTGELFF. The CDR3 DNA reads as TGCGCCAGCAAATGGGGGGTCTCTGGGACCGGGGAGCTGTTTTTT. Variable domain in full (rest from reference TRBV5-1 and TRBJ2-2): KAGVTQTPRYLIKTRGQQVTLSCSPISGHRSVSWYQQTPGQGLQFLFEYFSETQRNKGNFPGRFSGRQFSNSRSEMNVSTLELGDSALYLCASKWGVSGTGELFFGEGSRLTVL.

This clone was seen a few times. This chain joins TRBV5-1 and TRBJ2-3, with 10 bases fitting TRBD1. With 0 bases clipped from V and 4 bases from J, the junction kept 5 bases outside the gene matches. From germline, CDR1 is SGHRS and CDR2 YFSETQ. This CDR3 has 16 amino acids. CDR3 sequence reads: CASSLGGTGVSDTQYF. The CDR3 nucleotides read TGCGCCAGCAGCTTGGGCGGGACAGGGGTTTCAGATACGCAGTATTTT.

The chain combines TRBV30 with TRBJ1-5; 8 positions agree with TRBD1. The CDR3 runs 16 residues. The ends lost 3 bases at V and 3 bases at J; junction bases unmatched: 10. Germline V CDR1 and CDR2: GTSNPN, SVGIG (reference sequence). The CDR3 sequence: CAWSPGQGRYNQPQHF. The CDR3 DNA reads as TGTGCCTGGAGCCCCGGACAGGGAAGATACAATCAGCCCCAGCATTTT.

This sequence joins TRBV12-5 and TRBJ1-1; D is uncertain. The CDR3 spans 14 residues. Trimming took 8 bases from V and 0 from J, leaving 13 bases between them. Germline V gives CDR1 LGHNT, CDR2 FRNRAP. CDR3 in DNA: TGTGCTAGTTCCGGCGACGGTTTGAACACTGAAGCTTTCTTT. Translating it yields CASSGDGLNTEAFF. The full variable domain, with the rest looked up from reference TRBV12-5 and TRBJ1-1, is DARVTQTPRHKVTEMGQEVTMRCQPILGHNTVFWYRQTMMQGLELLAYFRNRAPLDDSGMPKDRFSAEMPDATLATLKIQPSEPRDSAVYFCASSGDGLNTEAFFGQGTRLTVV.

The chain links TRBV14 to TRBJ2-7, with D possibly being TRBD1 (5 bases). V lost 2 bases and J lost 6, with 17 bases in between. Germline V gene data show CDR1 as SGHDN and CDR2 as FVKESK. The CDR3 has 15 residues. This CDR3 reads CASSQQRGRGFEQYF. CDR3 sequence (DNA): TGTGCCAGCAGCCAACAAAGGGGAAGGGGATTCGAGCAGTACTTC.

J is TRBJ2-7 and V is TRBV27; D is possibly TRBD1 (5 bases). Trimming took off 3 bases at V and 13 bases at J, with 13 bases between the two ends. CDR1 is MNHEY and CDR2 is SMNVEV in the germline V gene (reference sequence). The CDR3 loop spans 11 amino acids. The CDR3 coding sequence is TGTGCCAGCAGTTTCGGTCGACAGTACTACTTC. Translation: CASSFGRQYYF.

V gene TRBV28 combines with J gene TRBJ2-2; 8 bases are shared with TRBD2. Germline V gene data show CDR1 as MDHEN and CDR2 as SYDVKM. The length of the CDR3 is 15 residues. Germline trimming cut 5 bases from V and 4 bases from J; bases unmatched to any gene: 6. The DNA for the CDR3 is TGTGCCAGCAGTCCCGGGGGGGCCGGCACCGGGGAGCTGTTTTTT. The encoded protein is CASSPGGAGTGELFF.

For the CDR3, the DNA is TGCAGTGCTTCCGGGGGGGGGACGCAGTATTTT. Its translation: CSASGGGTQYF. J is TRBJ2-3 and V is TRBV20-1, with 8 bases fitting TRBD2. Germline V CDR1 and CDR2: DFQATT, SNEGSKA (reference sequence). The CDR3 is 11 residues long. V gave up 5 bases and J gave up 9 bases; unmatched junction bases: 4.

This clone has only a few counts. This rearrangement joins TRBV30 to TRBJ2-2, with TRBD1 matching over 7 bases. V shed 3 bases and J 2 bases; nucleotides not matched to a gene: 6. Germline-derived CDR1 and CDR2 are GTSNPN and SVGIG (reference sequence). The CDR3 loop spans 15 amino acids. CDR3 residues: CAWRKTGINTGELFF. CDR3 sequence (DNA): TGTGCCTGGAGAAAGACAGGGATTAACACCGGGGAGCTGTTTTTT.

V gene TRBV18 combines with J gene TRBJ2-3; D perhaps matches TRBD2 (6 bases). CDR3 length: 13 residues. CDR1 and CDR2 from the germline V gene are KGHSH and LQKENI. Trimming took off 3 bases at V and 5 bases at J, with 9 bases between the two ends. In nucleotides, the CDR3 is TGTGCCAGCTCACCCCGGGAGAGAGATACGCAGTATTTT. This sequence encodes CASSPRERDTQYF.

The rearrangement joins TRBV14 to TRBJ2-1; D is uncertain. Germline lookup yields CDR1 SGHDN and CDR2 FVKESK. V was pared by 1 base and J by 8 bases, with 9 bases between. This CDR3 comprises 13 residues. The CDR3 loop reads CASSQAFFYEQFF. As DNA, the CDR3 is TGTGCCAGCAGCCAAGCCTTTTTCTATGAGCAGTTCTTC.

The genes are TRBV5-1 and TRBJ2-1, with 15 nucleotides matching TRBD2. The CDR3 sequence is 15 residues long. The ends lost 4 bases at V and 7 bases at J; junction bases unmatched: 3. Per germline, CDR1 SGHRS and CDR2 YFSETQ. CDR3 in DNA: TGCGCCAGCAGCGCTGGACTAGCGGGGGGGAATGAGCAGTTCTTC. It specifies CASSAGLAGGNEQFF.

The chain employs TRBV7-3 and TRBJ1-3, with D maybe TRBD1 (6 bases). The CDR3 runs to 14 residues. Trimming stripped 10 bases from V and 2 bases from J, with 15 bases between. Looked up from germline, CDR1 is SGHTA and CDR2 is FQGTGA. This CDR3 reads CANTGHIAGNTIYF. The CDR3 DNA follows: TGTGCCAACACAGGGCACATTGCTGGAAACACCATATATTTT.

V is TRBV18 and J is TRBJ2-3; TRBD2 aligns across 8 bases. Trimming cost V 10 bases and J 6 bases; bases outside gene matches: 6. CDR1 KGHSH and CDR2 LQKENI come from the germline V gene. The CDR3 loop spans 12 amino acids. The CDR3 sequence is CATRTSRDTQYF. As DNA, the CDR3 is TGTGCCACCCGGACTAGCAGGGATACGCAGTATTTT.

The sample holds a few counts of this clone. The rearrangement joins TRBV13 to TRBJ2-3; TRBD2 aligns across 8 bases. V lost 5 bases to trimming and J lost 2 bases; unmatched junction nucleotides: 9. In germline, CDR1 is PRHDT, CDR2 FYEKMQ (reference sequence). This CDR3 is 16 amino acids long. The CDR3 protein is CASSQGGSGVTDTQYF. CDR3 nucleotides: TGTGCCAGCAGCCAAGGGGGTAGCGGGGTCACAGATACGCAGTATTTT. Complete variable domain (other parts from reference TRBV13 and TRBJ2-3): AAGVIQSPRHLIKEKRETATLKCYPIPRHDTVYWYQQGPGQDPQFLISFYEKMQSDKGSIPDRFSAQQFSDYHSELNMSSLELGDSALYFCASSQGGSGVTDTQYFGPGTRLTVL.

The rearrangement links TRBV11-2 to TRBJ1-1; D remains unclear. Trimming stripped 5 bases from V and 1 base from J, with 14 bases between. This CDR3 has 15 amino acids. Germline lookup yields CDR1 SGHAT and CDR2 FQNNGV. CDR3 protein: CASSLRLEPNTEAFF. CDR3 DNA sequence: TGTGCCAGCAGCCTAAGGTTGGAGCCGAACACTGAAGCTTTCTTT.

The rearrangement links TRBV2 to TRBJ2-7, with D tentatively TRBD1 or TRBD2 (6 bases each). Trimming left V 5 bases short and J 9 bases short, with 17 bases between. Germline CDR1 and CDR2: SNHLY and FYNNEI. The CDR3 runs to 13 residues. The CDR3 reads CASSTQGIGGQYF. DNA for the CDR3: TGTGCCAGCAGTACACAGGGAATCGGGGGGCAGTACTTC.

The sample holds one count of this clone. CDR3 sequence: CASGSSYSPLHF. As DNA, the CDR3 is TGTGCATCGGGCAGCTCCTATTCACCCCTCCACTTT. V gene TRBV28 combines with J gene TRBJ1-6; D gene uncertain. The CDR3 is 12 residues long. CDR1 and CDR2 (germline): MDHEN, SYDVKM.